The present entry profiles one T cell receptor (beta chain) with its context. Its matching antigen is unknown. A 1 in 200,000 to 1 in 1 million T cell depth was the sequencing target. Sequencing was performed with immunoSEQ multiplex PCR; in TCRdb, only in-frame clones are kept and a portion is missing. The table lists 160,000 or so clones, 88% of them singletons. This sample is part of a study of cytotoxic CD8 clonotypes in ibrutinib-treated CLL. Study information: Responses: approximately 25 partial, 2 complete; after median roughly 68 months, around 14 stayed remitted, 12 progressed.

The CDR3 consists of 14 residues. CDR1 and CDR2 (germline): SGHDT, YYEEEE. The V and J ends lost 5 bases and 0 bases respectively, with 11 bases between them. General study results and limits: Clonality increased with ibrutinib response but returned toward baseline at progression. The study found public clonotypes uncommon, contracting or stable on treatment.

The J gene is TRBJ1-1, the V gene TRBV5-6; D is unclear. This receptor was obtained from a human donor with chronic lymphocytic leukemia. Sequencing was performed on PBMCs, taken at disease progression, from a patient treated with ibrutinib. Here the CDR3 reads CASRRGLMNTEAFF. As DNA, the CDR3 is TGTGCCAGCAGACGCGGGTTGATGAACACTGAAGCTTTCTTT.